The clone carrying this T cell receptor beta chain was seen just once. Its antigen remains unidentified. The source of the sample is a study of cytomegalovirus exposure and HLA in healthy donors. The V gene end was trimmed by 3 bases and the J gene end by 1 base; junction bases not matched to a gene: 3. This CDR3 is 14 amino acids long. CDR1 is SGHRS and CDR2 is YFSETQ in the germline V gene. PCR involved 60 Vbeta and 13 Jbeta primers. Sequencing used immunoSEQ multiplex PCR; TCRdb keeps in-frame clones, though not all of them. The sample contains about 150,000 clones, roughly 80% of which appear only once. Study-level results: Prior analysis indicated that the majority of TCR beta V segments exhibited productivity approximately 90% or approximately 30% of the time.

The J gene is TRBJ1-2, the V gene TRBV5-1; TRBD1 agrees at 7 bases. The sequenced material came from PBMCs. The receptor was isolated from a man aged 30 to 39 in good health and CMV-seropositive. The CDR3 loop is CASSSTGDNYGYTF. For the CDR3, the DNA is TGCGCCAGCAGCTCTACAGGGGATAACTATGGCTACACCTTC.